This TCR beta chain was identified during a study of blood T cell repertoires in COVID-19. Study as a whole: COVID-19 samples, acute and convalescent, were from the United States, Italy and Spain.

The CDR3 extends over 14 amino acids. The ends were cut back, 6 bases at V and 3 bases at J, with 13 bases in the middle. Germline CDR1 is SGHTA and CDR2 is FQGNSA. TCRdb's copy holds only in-frame clones and misses some; the assay was immunoSEQ multiplex PCR. The profile shows 20,000 to 25,000 clones, about 90% of them singletons. The chain uses TRBV7-2 and TRBJ2-3, with D tentatively TRBD2 (6 bases). Specimen: peripheral blood. The TCR sequence derives from a human donor in a cohort sampled during active COVID-19. CDR3 amino acids: CASRVGGWTDTQYF. Here the CDR3 DNA reads TGTGCCAGCAGGGTCGGAGGGTGGACAGATACGCAGTATTTT.